This passage covers 13 T cell receptor beta chains from one sample sequenced in a study of a mutant IDH1 vaccine in newly diagnosed glioma. For these receptors, no antigen is known. The method was immunoSEQ multiplex PCR; TCRdb's version includes in-frame clones alone and lacks a portion of them. Of 55,000 or so clones in the sample, around 90% were seen once. The time point: week 11, during vaccination. Topical imiquimod accompanied each vaccine dose, which consisted of 300 ug of mutant IDH1 20-mer peptide. The specimen comprised PBMCs, sampled from a glioma patient whose treatment included an IDH1 peptide vaccine. These receptors all stem from a man in his forties or fifties with glioma.

V and J are TRBV4-1 and TRBJ2-7, with D unclear. Trimming left V 5 bases short and J 0 bases short, with 11 bases between. Germline values: CDR1 MGHRA, CDR2 YSYEKL. The CDR3 extends over 14 amino acids. CDR3 bases: TGCGCCAGCAGCAAGGATCACACCTCCTACGAGCAGTACTTC. Translating gives CASSKDHTSYEQYF.

DNA of the CDR3: TGTGCCAGCAGCCAAAGGACAGAGTTCACCTACGAGCAGTACTTC. Translating it yields CASSQRTEFTYEQYF. This chain uses TRBV14 with TRBJ2-7; tentative D call: TRBD1 (6 bases). V was trimmed by 2 bases and J by 2 bases, leaving 13 bases between them. CDR1 SGHDN and CDR2 FVKESK come from the germline V gene. The length of the CDR3 is 15 residues.

The rearrangement joins TRBV2 to TRBJ1-3, with TRBD1 identical over 10 bases. The CDR3 loop spans 14 amino acids. Losses at the gene ends were 8 bases for V and 4 bases for J; bases not matched to a gene: 5. Germline lookup yields CDR1 SNHLY and CDR2 FYNNEI. CDR3 in amino acids: CASGQGGIGNTIYF. The CDR3 nucleotides read TGTGCCAGCGGACAGGGGGGAATAGGAAACACCATATATTTT.

V is TRBV19 and J is TRBJ2-7, with D possibly being TRBD1 (5 bases). The CDR3 is 14 residues long. Trimming pared 6 bases from V and 6 bases from J, leaving 18 bases between. Germline V gene data show CDR1 as LNHDA and CDR2 as SQIVND (reference sequence). DNA of the CDR3: TGTGCCAGTAGCCGCCGACAGTCCCTATTCGAGCAGTACTTC. Translating gives CASSRRQSLFEQYF.

The chain uses TRBV5-6 and TRBJ2-7, with TRBD1 matching 8 bases. The CDR3 is 14 residues long. Germline-derived CDR1 and CDR2 are SGHDT and YYEEEE. Trimming at V came to 4 bases and at J to 3 bases, leaving 6 bases not matched to a gene. CDR3 bases: TGTGCCAGCAGCCCAGGGGGCAGACTCTACGAGCAGTACTTC. Translated, it gives CASSPGGRLYEQYF.

The chain uses TRBV4-1 and TRBJ2-7; D remains ambiguous. Germline V gene data show CDR1 as MGHRA and CDR2 as YSYEKL. The V gene lost 0 bases and the J gene lost 2 bases, with 11 bases spanning the gap. This CDR3 has 15 amino acids. CDR3 bases: TGCGCCAGCAGCCAAGATGATGGCGTAACCTACGAGCAGTACTTC. This codes for CASSQDDGVTYEQYF.

The chain carries TRBV14 and TRBJ2-2, with 9 bases aligning to TRBD2. J lost 5 bases, V lost 4 bases, and 8 bases had no gene match. CDR3 length: 16 amino acids. Germline CDR1 reads SGHDN; CDR2 reads FVKESK. The CDR3 DNA reads TGTGCCAGCAGCCTCGCGGGGGGGCCGGGTACCGGGGAGCTGTTTTTT. This codes for CASSLAGGPGTGELFF.

The genes are TRBV18 and TRBJ2-1, with 9 bases that match TRBD2. Germline CDR1 reads KGHSH; CDR2 reads LQKENI. The CDR3 is 17 amino acids. The junction had 9 bases not matched to a gene; V was cut back by 6 bases and J by 0 bases. CDR3 sequence reads: CASSRQAGGGSYNEQFF. In nucleotides, the CDR3 is TGTGCCAGCTCCCGTCAAGCGGGAGGCGGCTCCTACAATGAGCAGTTCTTC.

CDR3 sequence: CASSQEATSRVQPQHF. The CDR3 DNA is TGCGCCAGCAGCCAAGAGGCCACTTCAAGGGTTCAGCCCCAGCATTTT. The chain is built from TRBV4-3 and TRBJ1-5, with D unclear. Looked up from germline, CDR1 is LGHNA and CDR2 is YSLEER. This CDR3 has 16 residues. The V end was cut by 0 bases, the J end by 6 bases, with 15 bases between.

The chain couples TRBV11-2 to TRBJ2-7; D call uncertain. The V end lost 5 bases, the J end lost 0 bases, and 2 bases lay between the germline ends. Looked up from germline, CDR1 is SGHAT and CDR2 is FQNNGV. This CDR3 has 11 residues. CDR3 DNA: TGTGCCAGCAGCGCCTCCTACGAGCAGTACTTC. It specifies CASSASYEQYF.

The chain carries TRBV7-9 and TRBJ1-2; D is ambiguous. This CDR3 is built from 12 residues. In germline, CDR1 is SEHNR, CDR2 FQNEAQ (reference sequence). V lost 6 bases and J 8 bases, leaving 13 bases between the germline ends. The DNA for the CDR3 is TGTGCCAGCAGTTCTGTTAGCTTCGGCTACACCTTC. It is translated as CASSSVSFGYTF.

The chain recombines TRBV28 with TRBJ2-7; possibly TRBD2 for D (5 bases). V was pared by 6 bases and J by 1 base, with 16 bases between. The CDR3 length is 15 residues. Looked up from germline, CDR1 is MDHEN and CDR2 is SYDVKM. CDR3 region: CASSSPPTGSYEQYF. For the CDR3, the DNA is TGTGCCAGCAGCTCTCCCCCAACGGGGTCCTACGAGCAGTACTTC.

V is TRBV5-4 and J is TRBJ2-1, with D unresolved. The CDR3 spans 16 residues. Germline CDR1 is SGHNT and CDR2 is YYREEE (reference sequence). Trimming took off 4 bases at V and 0 bases at J, with 14 bases between the two ends. For the CDR3, the DNA is TGTGCCAGCAGCCCTGAAACTTTAAGCTCCTACAATGAGCAGTTCTTC. This gives the protein CASSPETLSSYNEQFF. The full variable domain, completed using reference TRBV5-4 and TRBJ2-1, is ETGVTQSPTHLIKTRGQQVTLRCSSQSGHNTVSWYQQALGQGPQFIFQYYREEENGRGNFPPRFSGLQFPNYSSELNVNALELDDSALYLCASSPETLSSYNEQFFGPGTRLTVL.